The 23 T cell receptor beta chains below were found in one sample sequenced in a study of T cells in Graves' hyperthyroidism and ophthalmopathy. Amplified TCR beta CDR3 regions derived from RNA transcripts. Using the HTBI primer set, a first-round RT-PCR was run on the TCR CDR3. TCRdb reanalysed the multiplex PCR reads using MiXCR and keeps one entry per CDR3 protein. The table lists some 380,000 distinct CDR3 sequences, roughly 12% of them singletons. Sequencing was carried out using blood. These receptors were collected from a man aged 25-40 years with Graves' hyperthyroidism that later progressed to Graves' ophthalmopathy.

This clonotype was observed at least ten times. The chain recombines TRBV7-2 with TRBJ2-2; 9 bases are a match to TRBD1. There are 16 residues in the CDR3. The germline V gene has CDR1 SGHTA and CDR2 FQGNSA. Unmatched junction bases numbered 10, after V lost 4 bases and J lost 7 bases. In nucleotides, the CDR3 is TGTGCCAGCAGCTCTCCCGGGACAGGGATAGGCGGGGAGCTGTTTTTT. Translated: CASSSPGTGIGGELFF.

The chain links TRBV2 to TRBJ2-7; 7 positions agree with TRBD2. This CDR3 spans 14 amino acids. The J segment lost 5 bases and the V segment lost 0 bases, leaving 4 bases of the junction unmatched. Germline CDR1 reads SNHLY; CDR2 reads FYNNEI. This CDR3 is CASSEAGGGHEQYF. The CDR3 region has the DNA TGTGCCAGCAGTGAAGCAGGCGGGGGACACGAGCAGTACTTC.

The sample holds many counts of this clonotype. The gene calls are TRBV27 and TRBJ2-2; D gene unclear. CDR3 size: 13 residues. Germline CDR1 MNHEY, CDR2 SMNVEV (reference sequence). Trimming took 5 bases from V and 6 from J, leaving 10 bases between them. In nucleotides, the CDR3 is TGTGCCAGCAGTCCCCTCGGCTCCGGGGAGCTGTTTTTT. Translating gives CASSPLGSGELFF.

This clonotype was detected only a few times. The V and J genes are TRBV5-6 and TRBJ1-5; D perhaps matches TRBD1 (6 bases). CDR1 SGHDT and CDR2 YYEEEE come from the germline V gene. There are 15 residues in the CDR3. Trimming removed 2 bases at V and 6 bases at J, with 15 bases between. The CDR3 region is CASSLRGVGGQPQHF. As DNA, the CDR3 is TGTGCCAGCAGCTTAAGGGGGGTCGGGGGTCAGCCCCAGCATTTT.

This clonotype was counted at least ten times. The chain couples TRBV2 to TRBJ2-5; tentative D call: TRBD1 (6 bases). The CDR3 extends over 16 amino acids. Germline CDR1 is SNHLY and CDR2 is FYNNEI. The V end was cut by 6 bases, the J end by 4 bases, with 21 bases between. The CDR3 reads CASRNWGQGGIETQYF. In nucleotides, the CDR3 is TGTGCCAGCAGGAACTGGGGGCAGGGTGGTATAGAGACCCAGTACTTC.

The CDR3 coding sequence is TGCGCCAGCAGCCAAAGTCCTAGCGGGGGATCCTACGAGCAGTACTTC. Translated, it gives CASSQSPSGGSYEQYF. The V and J genes are TRBV4-1 and TRBJ2-7, with 10 nucleotides matching TRBD2. With V trimmed by 2 bases and J by 1 base, 5 bases remained unmatched. The CDR3 spans 16 residues. Germline assignment: CDR1 MGHRA and CDR2 YSYEKL.

Many counts were recorded for this clonotype. The chain carries TRBV29-1 and TRBJ1-2, with a possible D match to TRBD1 (5 bases). Trimming cost V 1 base and J 4 bases, with 10 bases left between them. The CDR3 extends over 13 amino acids. Germline CDR1 reads SQVTM; CDR2 reads ANQGSEA. The CDR3 loop reads CSVEARQLYGYTF. The CDR3 DNA sequence: TGCAGCGTTGAAGCTAGACAGCTCTATGGCTACACCTTC.

This clonotype was seen more than once but under ten times. This chain joins TRBV5-1 and TRBJ1-2; 9 bases are a match to TRBD1. V was clipped by 1 base and J by 4 bases; unmatched bases: 8. Germline CDR1 SGHRS, CDR2 YFSETQ. CDR3 length: 16 residues. The CDR3 region has the DNA TGCGCCAGCAGCTTGACGACAGGGGGTGGGGGCTATGGCTACACCTTC. This codes for CASSLTTGGGGYGYTF.

This clonotype has a handful of counts. A read error is possible here, since a much larger clone lies one base away. The chain uses TRBV2 and TRBJ2-7; 9 bases are shared with TRBD1. V trimming: 2 bases; J trimming: 6 bases; junction bases outside the gene matches: 8. The CDR3 has 15 amino acids. CDR1 SNHLY and CDR2 FYNNEI come from the germline V gene. The CDR3: CASSERGTGLFEQYF. In DNA, the CDR3 is TGTGCCAGCAGTGAACGGGGGACAGGGTTATTCGAGCAGTACTTC.

This clonotype has at least ten counts. The J gene is TRBJ1-6, the V gene TRBV27; D perhaps matches TRBD1 (5 bases). CDR3 size: 16 residues. V gave up 3 bases and J gave up 6 bases, with 15 bases separating them. Germline CDR1 MNHEY, CDR2 SMNVEV (reference sequence). The CDR3 loop is CASSLAARRVNSPLHF. The CDR3, as DNA: TGTGCCAGCAGTTTGGCCGCTCGCAGGGTTAATTCACCCCTCCACTTT.

Ten or more counts support this clonotype. J is TRBJ2-1 and V is TRBV12-3 or TRBV12-4; weak D call: TRBD1 (5 bases). Trimming stripped 4 bases from V and 3 bases from J, with 7 bases between. This CDR3 region has 13 residues. The CDR3 DNA is TGTGCCAGCAGTTGGACATACTACAATGAGCAGTTCTTC. It encodes CASSWTYYNEQFF.

This clonotype was observed many times. This chain uses TRBV20-1 with TRBJ2-3; 9 positions match TRBD2. The CDR3 sequence is 15 residues long. The V gene end was trimmed by 6 bases and the J gene end by 5 bases; junction bases not matched to a gene: 12. Germline V gives CDR1 DFQATT, CDR2 SNEGSKA (reference sequence). CDR3 bases: TGCAGTGCCGCTGCGGGGGGGGTTATCTTAGATACGCAGTATTTT. Its translation: CSAAAGGVILDTQYF.

This clonotype was observed a handful of times. The rearrangement uses TRBV7-2 and TRBJ2-1; D uncertain. V gave up 5 bases and J gave up 1 base, with 9 bases separating them. There are 14 residues in the CDR3. Germline V gene data show CDR1 as SGHTA and CDR2 as FQGNSA. Written as DNA, the CDR3 is TGTGCCAGCAGCCAGTTAAATTCCTACAATGAGCAGTTCTTC. It is translated as CASSQLNSYNEQFF.

This clonotype turned up a few times. The CDR3 DNA follows: TGTGCCAGCAGCGTGCAGACTAGAAGAAGGGGCAATCAGCCCCAGCATTTT. This encodes CASSVQTRRRGNQPQHF. The chain recombines TRBV9 with TRBJ1-5; unclear D gene. CDR3 length: 17 amino acids. Germline CDR1 and CDR2: SGDLS and YYNGEE. The V end lost 2 bases, the J end lost 2 bases, and 17 bases lay between the germline ends. Drawing the rest from reference TRBV9 and TRBJ1-5, the complete variable domain is DSGVTQTPKHLITATGQRVTLRCSPRSGDLSVYWYQQSLDQGLQFLIQYYNGEERAKGNILERFSAQQFPDLHSELNLSSLELGDSALYFCASSVQTRRRGNQPQHFGDGTRLSIL.

The chain uses TRBV20-1 and TRBJ2-7, with 11 bases aligning to TRBD2. This CDR3 is 12 amino acids long. Germline V CDR1 and CDR2: DFQATT, SNEGSKA (reference sequence). J gave up 3 bases and V 7 bases, and 2 bases lay outside the gene matches. CDR3 DNA: TGCAGTGGAACTAGCGGGGGCTACGAGCAGTACTTC. This encodes CSGTSGGYEQYF.

This clonotype rates as medium-sized. The chain couples TRBV6-1 to TRBJ2-5; TRBD2 matches at 12 bases. V shed 2 bases, J shed 4 bases, and the junction held 2 bases outside the gene matches. The CDR3 extends over 15 amino acids. Germline V gene lookup returns CDR1 MNHNS and CDR2 SASEGT. The CDR3 reads CASSELAGGPETQYF. The CDR3 nucleotides read TGTGCCAGCAGTGAACTAGCGGGGGGGCCAGAGACCCAGTACTTC.

V gene TRBV20-1 combines with J gene TRBJ1-2; D is undetermined. CDR3 length equals 13 residues. V lost 5 bases and J lost 3, with 13 bases in between. Germline CDR1 reads DFQATT; CDR2 reads SNEGSKA (reference sequence). The CDR3 protein is CSAPPDTHYGYTF. As DNA, the CDR3 is TGCAGTGCTCCTCCTGACACGCACTATGGCTACACCTTC.

In its sample, this clonotype was seen many times. The chain is built from TRBV11-2 and TRBJ2-3; the match to TRBD1 covers 8 bases. There are 16 residues in the CDR3. Germline V gene data show CDR1 as SGHAT and CDR2 as FQNNGV. J lost 1 base, V lost 2 bases, and 5 bases had no gene match. The CDR3 coding sequence is TGTGCCAGCAGCTTAAGGACAGGGCTGGGCACAGATACGCAGTATTTT. Translation gives CASSLRTGLGTDTQYF.

The sample holds a few counts of this clonotype. The chain combines TRBV6-1 with TRBJ1-2, with D perhaps matching TRBD1 (6 bases). With 5 bases removed from V and 5 bases from J, the gap between germline ends came to 15 bases. There are 14 residues in the CDR3. Germline values: CDR1 MNHNS, CDR2 SASEGT. CDR3 protein: CASSPRGGWYGYTF. The CDR3 nucleotides read TGTGCCAGCAGTCCCCGAGGGGGTTGGTATGGCTACACCTTC.

This clonotype was picked up many times. The J gene is TRBJ1-2, the V gene TRBV6-1; D is possibly TRBD1 (5 bases). This CDR3 comprises 12 residues. Trimming removed 5 bases from V and 4 bases from J, with 8 bases in between. Germline V gene sequence: CDR1 MNHNS, CDR2 SASEGT. The CDR3, as DNA: TGTGCCAGCAGTCGGCAGGGCTATGGCTACACCTTC. Translated: CASSRQGYGYTF.

At least ten counts were recorded for this clonotype. The rearrangement joins TRBV6-1 to TRBJ1-2, with unresolved D. The CDR3 is 12 amino acids. Between the trimmed V and J ends, which lost 2 bases and 4 bases, there was a span of 5 bases. The germline V gene has CDR1 MNHNS and CDR2 SASEGT. The chain's CDR3 is CASSENSYGYTF. The DNA of the CDR3 is TGTGCCAGCAGTGAAAACAGCTATGGCTACACCTTC.

This clonotype was detected many times. This chain uses TRBV5-1 with TRBJ1-1; 10 nucleotides align to TRBD1. The germline V gene has CDR1 SGHRS and CDR2 YFSETQ. V shed 4 bases, J shed 0 bases, and the junction held 6 bases outside the gene matches. The CDR3 covers 16 residues. The CDR3 region has the DNA TGCGCCAGCAGCCCCGGGACAGGGGTCTTGAACACTGAAGCTTTCTTT. Protein sequence: CASSPGTGVLNTEAFF.

This clonotype was seen repeatedly, ten times or more. Compared with germline, one end of the junction differs, possibly owing to a read error. This chain links TRBV7-7 with TRBJ1-1; D remains ambiguous. The V gene's germline CDR1 is SSHAT and CDR2 FNYEAQ (reference sequence). The CDR3 contains 13 residues. In DNA form, the CDR3 reads TGTGCTAGCAGCTTACGACCAACCCTTGAGACTTTCTTT. This gives the protein CASSLRPTLETFF.